The next 13 T cell receptor beta chains were all read from a single sample in a study of radiation and T cells in renal cell carcinoma. This table comes from immunoSEQ multiplex PCR, and its TCRdb copy is limited to in-frame clones, with some not included. In the table there are tens of thousands of clones, 86% of which are singletons. Time point meaning: blood 2 weeks post-SBRT. Treatment defined: 15 Gy SBRT to primary tumor, nephrectomy 4 weeks later. Sequencing was performed on blood, taken from a patient whose treatment included radiotherapy and nephrectomy. The receptors were gathered from a woman between 45 and 65 years old with renal cell carcinoma.

The table lists this clone with a count of one. The chain uses TRBV27 and TRBJ2-1; D possibly uses TRBD1 or TRBD2 (5 bases each). Trimming shortened V by 7 bases and J by 10 bases, and 17 bases separated the two germline ends. Germline V gene data show CDR1 as MNHEY and CDR2 as SMNVEV (reference sequence). This CDR3 has 13 residues. CDR3 amino acids: CASTHGDPSEQFF. The DNA of the CDR3 is TGTGCCAGCACCCATGGGGACCCCTCGGAGCAGTTCTTC.

This clone was counted many times. The V call is TRBV2, the J call TRBJ2-7; D perhaps matches TRBD2 (7 bases). V lost 5 bases and J lost 2, with 16 bases in between. Germline lookup yields CDR1 SNHLY and CDR2 FYNNEI. CDR3 length: 15 amino acids. CDR3 sequence (DNA): TGTGCCAGCAGTTTAGGGTCCGGGGGGCCCTACGAGCAGTACTTC. Its translation: CASSLGSGGPYEQYF. Together with reference TRBV2 and TRBJ2-7, the CDR3 gives the full variable domain: EPEVTQTPSHQVTQMGQEVILRCVPISNHLYFYWYRQILGQKVEFLVSFYNNEISEKSEIFDDQFSVERPDGSNFTLKIRSTKLEDSAMYFCASSLGSGGPYEQYFGPGTRLTVT.

The CDR3 DNA reads TGTGCCTGCGGGGGGGGAGTCAATGAGCAGTTCTTC. It codes for CACGGGVNEQFF. This chain links TRBV30 with TRBJ2-1; 8 bases map to TRBD2. The CDR3 extends over 12 amino acids. From germline, CDR1 is GTSNPN and CDR2 SVGIG (reference sequence). Trimming took 6 bases from V and 6 from J; bases not matched to a gene: 4.

This clone has more than one count but fewer than ten. The genes are TRBV9 and TRBJ1-1, with D perhaps TRBD1 (6 bases). There are 15 residues in the CDR3. Trimming took 3 bases from V and 5 from J, leaving 17 bases between them. Germline values: CDR1 SGDLS, CDR2 YYNGEE. CDR3 in DNA: TGTGCCAGCAGCGAGGTAAGGGGGGGAAGGACTGAAGCTTTCTTT. The encoded protein is CASSEVRGGRTEAFF.

The V gene is TRBV19, the J gene TRBJ1-2; a weak D match, TRBD1 (5 bases). Germline CDR1 reads LNHDA; CDR2 reads SQIVND (reference sequence). V lost 10 bases to trimming and J lost 8 bases, with 14 bases between them. The CDR3 is made up of 11 amino acids. CDR3 region: CATRQKYGYTF. CDR3 sequence (DNA): TGTGCCACCAGACAGAAGTACGGCTACACCTTC.

The genes are TRBV5-6 and TRBJ2-2; 10 bases map to TRBD2. The V gene end was trimmed by 4 bases and the J gene end by 3 bases; junction bases not matched to a gene: 6. The CDR3 covers 16 residues. The germline V gene has CDR1 SGHDT and CDR2 YYEEEE. CDR3 coding DNA: TGTGCCAGCAGCACATATAGCGGGGGGCACACCGGGGAGCTGTTTTTT. This codes for CASSTYSGGHTGELFF. The full variable domain, in which reference TRBV5-6 and TRBJ2-2 provide the parts outside the CDR3, is DAGVTQSPTHLIKTRGQQVTLRCSPKSGHDTVSWYQQALGQGPQFIFQYYEEEERQRGNFPDRFSGHQFPNYSSELNVNALLLGDSALYLCASSTYSGGHTGELFFGEGSRLTVL.

The chain has TRBV28 and TRBJ2-5, with 8 positions matching TRBD2. CDR1 and CDR2 (germline): MDHEN, SYDVKM. Losses at the gene ends were 2 bases for V and 5 bases for J; bases not matched to a gene: 10. The CDR3 loop spans 16 amino acids. This CDR3 reads CASSLGDAGGVETQYF. CDR3 in DNA: TGTGCCAGCAGTTTAGGGGATGCGGGGGGTGTGGAGACCCAGTACTTC.

The chain recombines TRBV6-1 with TRBJ2-5; unclear D gene. This CDR3 is built from 14 residues. Germline CDR1 reads MNHNS; CDR2 reads SASEGT. V lost 4 bases and J lost 2, with 11 bases in between. The CDR3: CASSVVDGQETQYF. In DNA, the CDR3 is TGTGCCAGCAGTGTTGTCGACGGGCAAGAGACCCAGTACTTC.

The chain joins TRBV5-4 to TRBJ1-1; no firm D call. This CDR3 contains 11 residues. Trimming removed 0 bases from V and 8 bases from J, with 5 bases in between. The germline V gene encodes CDR1 SGHNT and CDR2 YYREEE (reference sequence). CDR3 bases: TGTGCCAGCAGCTTGGATTCAGAAGCTTTCTTT. Translation: CASSLDSEAFF.

The gene calls are TRBV18 and TRBJ1-2; D might be TRBD1 (6 bases). V was cut by 2 bases and J by 3 bases, with 16 bases left in between. The CDR3 contains 16 residues. Germline V gene data show CDR1 as KGHSH and CDR2 as LQKENI. The CDR3 loop is CASSPSSERGDYGYTF. CDR3 bases: TGTGCCAGCTCACCATCCTCCGAGAGGGGGGACTATGGCTACACCTTC.

The rearrangement uses TRBV6-5 and TRBJ2-1, with 13 bases fitting TRBD2. CDR3 length: 15 amino acids. The V segment lost 6 bases and the J segment 3 bases; nucleotides outside the gene matches: 2. In germline, CDR1 is MNHEY, CDR2 SVGAGI. CDR3 protein: CASSRTSGGYNEQFF. CDR3 nucleotide sequence: TGTGCCAGCAGCCGGACTAGCGGGGGCTACAATGAGCAGTTCTTC.

The chain has TRBV19 and TRBJ1-2; 9 bases fit TRBD1. Germline assignment: CDR1 LNHDA and CDR2 SQIVND (reference sequence). The CDR3 extends over 14 amino acids. Trimming removed 4 bases from V and 2 bases from J; junction bases left unmatched: 2. The CDR3 DNA is TGTGCCAGTAGTAGGGACAGGGTCAACTATGGCTACACCTTC. Protein: CASSRDRVNYGYTF.

This rearrangement joins TRBV4-2 to TRBJ2-1; D is possibly TRBD1 (6 bases). Germline V gene sequence: CDR1 LGHNA, CDR2 YNFKEQ. This CDR3 has 21 residues. Trimming removed 1 base at V and 0 bases at J, with 25 bases between. The CDR3 nucleotides are TGTGCCAGCAGCCAAGGCTTAGTTGGGGGAGCAGGGACAAGCTCCTACAATGAGCAGTTCTTC. Its protein product is CASSQGLVGGAGTSSYNEQFF.